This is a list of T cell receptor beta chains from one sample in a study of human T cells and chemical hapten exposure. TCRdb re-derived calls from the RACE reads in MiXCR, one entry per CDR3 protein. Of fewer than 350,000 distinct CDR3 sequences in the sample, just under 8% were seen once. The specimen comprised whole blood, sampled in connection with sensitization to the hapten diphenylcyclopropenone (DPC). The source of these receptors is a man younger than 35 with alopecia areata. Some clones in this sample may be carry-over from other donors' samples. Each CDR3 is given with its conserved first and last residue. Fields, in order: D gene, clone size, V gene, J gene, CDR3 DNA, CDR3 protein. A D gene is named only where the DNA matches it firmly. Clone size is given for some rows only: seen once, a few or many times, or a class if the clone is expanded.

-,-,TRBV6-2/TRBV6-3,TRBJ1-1,TGTGCCAGCAGTTACTCGAGAACTGAAGCTTTCTTT,CASSYSRTEAFF
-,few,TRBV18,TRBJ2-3,TGTGCCAGCTCCCGGCCGGATGGGGTTAGCACAGATACGCAGTATTTT,CASSRPDGVSTDTQYF
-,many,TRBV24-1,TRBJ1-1,TGTGCCACCAGTGATTCGGATGAAGCTTTCTTT,CATSDSDEAFF
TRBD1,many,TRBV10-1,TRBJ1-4,TGCGCCAGCAGTCCACAGGGGGCCGGTGAAAAACTGTTTTTT,CASSPQGAGEKLFF
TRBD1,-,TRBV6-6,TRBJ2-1,TGTGCCAGCAGGACCGGGACAGCCTACAATGAGCAGTTCTTC,CASRTGTAYNEQFF
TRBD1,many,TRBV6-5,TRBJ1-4,TGTGCCAGCAGTTACTCGAACAGGGGGTATGAAAAACTGTTTTTT,CASSYSNRGYEKLFF
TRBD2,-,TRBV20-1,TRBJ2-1,TGCAGTGCTAGAGATCGTTCGGGACTAGTTTCCTACAATGAGCAGTTCTTC,CSARDRSGLVSYNEQFF
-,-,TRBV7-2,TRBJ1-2,TGTGCCAGCAGCTTAGACCAGGGCCTCTACTATGGCTACACCTTC,CASSLDQGLYYGYTF
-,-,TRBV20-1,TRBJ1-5,TGCAGTGCACTCCAGGGATACAATCAGCCCCAGCATTTT,CSALQGYNQPQHF
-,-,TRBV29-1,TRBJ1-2,TGCAGCGTTGAATTTCGGGGTCTTGGCTATGGCTACACCTTC,CSVEFRGLGYGYTF
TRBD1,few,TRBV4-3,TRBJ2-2,TGCGCCAGCAGCCAAGTCCAGGACAGGGGGACCGGGGAGCTGTTTTTT,CASSQVQDRGTGELFF
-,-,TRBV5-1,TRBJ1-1,TGCGCCAGCAGCCAGGGGACGTACACTGAAGCTTTCTTT,CASSQGTYTEAFF
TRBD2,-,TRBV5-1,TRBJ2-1,TGCGCCAGCAGCTTCAGCCGACTAGCGGGGGTTGAGCAGTTCTTC,CASSFSRLAGVEQFF
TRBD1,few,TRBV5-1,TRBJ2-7,TGCGCCAGCAGCCGGGACAGGTCCAAAGACGAGCAGTACTTC,CASSRDRSKDEQYF
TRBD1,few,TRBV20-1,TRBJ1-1,TGCAGTGCTGAAACAGGGGAGGGTTTTTTTGCGGCCACTGAAGCTTTCTTT,CSAETGEGFFAATEAFF
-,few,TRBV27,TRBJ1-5,TGTGCCAGCAGTGATGGTACAGCGCATCAGCCCCAGCATTTT,CASSDGTAHQPQHF
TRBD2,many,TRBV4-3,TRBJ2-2,TGCGCCAGCAGCCAAGAAAGGACTAGCCCCCAGCGGGAGCTGTTTTTT,CASSQERTSPQRELFF
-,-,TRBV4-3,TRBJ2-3,TGCGCCAGCAGCGTCGGGGGTTCTAATACGCAGTATTTT,CASSVGGSNTQYF
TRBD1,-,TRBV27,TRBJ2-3,TGTGCCAGCAAGACCCCCCGCGGACAGGTCCAGCACACAGATACGCAGTATTTT,CASKTPRGQVQHTDTQYF
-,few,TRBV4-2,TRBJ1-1,TGTGCCAGCAGCCAAGAATGGGCCGGGACTGAAGCTTTCTTT,CASSQEWAGTEAFF
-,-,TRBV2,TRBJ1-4,TGTGCCAGCAGTGAACGGCAGAGCTTACGGGCTAATGAAAAACTGTTTTTT,CASSERQSLRANEKLFF
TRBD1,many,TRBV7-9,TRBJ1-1,TGTGCCAGCAGCTTTACCGGGACAGGGGATACTGAAGCTTTCTTT,CASSFTGTGDTEAFF
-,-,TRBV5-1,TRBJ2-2,TGCGCCAGCAGCTTATTCTCAGGTCCGGAAAACACCGGGGAGCTGTTTTTT,CASSLFSGPENTGELFF
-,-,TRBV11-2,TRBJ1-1,TGTGCCAGCAGCTTCCCCCGCAGATTCGAAGCTTTCTTT,CASSFPRRFEAFF
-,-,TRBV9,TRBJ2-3,TGTGCCAGCAGCGTAGATGGGTTCGGAGCAGATACGCAGTATTTT,CASSVDGFGADTQYF
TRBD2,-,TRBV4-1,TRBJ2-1,TGCGCCAGCAGCATCCGGACTAGCGGGGGTTTCGGTGAGCAGTTCTTC,CASSIRTSGGFGEQFF
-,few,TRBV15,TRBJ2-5,TGTGCCACCAGCAGAGACGGCAGGAAGGAGACCCAGTACTTC,CATSRDGRKETQYF
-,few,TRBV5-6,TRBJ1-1,TGTGCCAGCAGCTTGGCGCCGAGGGAAGCTTTCTTT,CASSLAPREAFF
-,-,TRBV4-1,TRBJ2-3,TGCGCCAGCAGCCCCCTTGGTGAGGGCGGCACAGATACGCAGTATTTT,CASSPLGEGGTDTQYF